The entry below describes one TCR beta chain. Germline V gene lookup returns CDR1 SQVTM and CDR2 ANQGSEA. Trimming stripped 6 bases from V and 6 bases from J, with 14 bases between. The CDR3 spans 12 residues. The sample originates from a study of patients and donors after allogeneic stem cell transplantation. MiXCR, run by TCRdb on the RT-PCR reads, gives a single entry per CDR3 protein. The repertoire holds about 89,000 distinct CDR3 sequences, with under 50% as singletons. This clonotype was sampled from a human donor who was either an allogeneic HSCT recipient or a stem cell or donor lymphocyte infusion donor (not recorded which). It is not recorded whose cells these are; they may come from a transplant donor. The chain has TRBV29-1 and TRBJ1-1; unclear D gene. Sequenced material: blood, either unsorted or a sorted T cell fraction (not recorded which). The DNA for the CDR3 is TGCAGCGTGTATGCGGAGAAAGCTGAAGCTTTCTTT. Translating it yields CSVYAEKAEAFF.